This T cell receptor beta chain emerged from a study of T cell repertoires in cytomegalovirus infection. Across the whole study: Indications of both CMV infection and matching HLA type were provided by public TCR beta signatures. Study results and caveats: Frequencies of public TCR beta families were cumulated, and this identified carriers of CMV plus the relevant HLA.

A single record per CDR3 protein comes from TCRdb applying MiXCR to the reads. The sample gives 900,000 to 950,000 distinct CDR3 sequences, 25% to 40% of which show up once; around an eighth is in the top ten. The length of the CDR3 is 12 residues. V was pared by 10 bases and J by 7 bases, with 14 bases between. The germline V gene encodes CDR1 MGHDK and CDR2 SYGVNS. As concerns this clonotype: Its specificity is unknown.

The material was cultured CD8+ T cells from PBMCs, obtained from culture after CMV antigen stimulation. This receptor was obtained from a human donor in good health (CMV status not recorded). Some clones in this sample may be carry-over from other donors' samples. The chain has TRBV25-1 and TRBJ2-1, with D possibly being TRBD1 (6 bases). In DNA, the CDR3 is TGTGCCACCACGGACAGCCTAAATGAGCAGTTCTTC. It is translated as CATTDSLNEQFF. The full variable domain, in which reference TRBV25-1 and TRBJ2-1 provide the parts outside the CDR3, is EADIYQTPRYLVIGTGKKITLECSQTMGHDKMYWYQQDPGMELHLIHYSYGVNSTEKGDLSSESTVSRIRTEHFPLTLESARPSHTSQYLCATTDSLNEQFFGPGTRLTVL.